These T cell receptor beta chains were read from a single sample in a study of control samples from healthy donors and cancer patients. TCRdb's table, derived via immunoSEQ multiplex PCR, lists solely in-frame clones and lacks some. The sample holds roughly 99,000 clones, approximately 82% seen once. Input material: blood. Source of these receptors: a man aged 55 to 70 in good health. Each CDR3 is given with its conserved first and last residue. The D gene is left open where the match is weak. The listing skips clone size in some rows; elsewhere it reads once, few, many or a size class.

D gene | J gene | clone size | V gene | CDR3 DNA | CDR3 protein
. | TRBJ1-1 | . | TRBV5-1 | TGCGCCAGCAGCTTGGCGGTGAACACTGAAGCTTTCTTT | CASSLAVNTEAFF
. | TRBJ1-2 | . | TRBV5-5 | TGTGCCAGCAGCTTGGCTATGGGGATGGGATCCTATGGCTACACCTTC | CASSLAMGMGSYGYTF
. | TRBJ2-2 | once | TRBV28 | TGTGCCAGCAGTACCAGTAAAGCCACCGGGGAGCTGTTTTTT | CASSTSKATGELFF
TRBD1 | TRBJ2-2 | . | TRBV2 | TGTGCCAGCAGTTGGGACAGGGGAGGCACCGGGGAGCTGTTTTTT | CASSWDRGGTGELFF
. | TRBJ2-1 | once | TRBV29-1 | TGCAGCGTTGAGAGGGTTGCCAATGAGCAGTTCTTC | CSVERVANEQFF
. | TRBJ2-5 | . | TRBV7-9 | TGTGCCAGCAGCACCGCTACCGGGATTATACCTCAAGAGACCCAGTACTTC | CASSTATGIIPQETQYF
. | TRBJ1-1 | . | TRBV7-3 | TGTGCCAGCAGCTTAGATCCGAACACTGAAGCTTTCTTT | CASSLDPNTEAFF
TRBD2 | TRBJ2-3 | . | TRBV6-5 | TGTGCCAGCACGGGGGTCGGGGGGGATACGCAGTATTTT | CASTGVGGDTQYF
. | TRBJ1-5 | few | TRBV18 | TGTGCCAGCTCACCGGACAGCTCGAATCAGCCCCAGCATTTT | CASSPDSSNQPQHF
. | TRBJ1-4 | . | TRBV5-1 | TGCGCCAGCAGCGGTGCCGGGACGCACGGGAAACTGTTTTTT | CASSGAGTHGKLFF
. | TRBJ2-7 | . | TRBV30 | TGTGCCTGGAGGGCTGGGACTGGATTCTACGAGCAGTACTTC | CAWRAGTGFYEQYF
. | TRBJ2-1 | . | TRBV6-1 | TGTGCCAGCAGTGAAGGGTCCGGGACGGGGAACAGTGAGCAGTTCTTC | CASSEGSGTGNSEQFF
TRBD2 | TRBJ2-3 | . | TRBV28 | TGTGCCAGTCTAGCGGGAGCCCCGTATACGCAGTATTTT | CASLAGAPYTQYF
. | TRBJ2-5 | . | TRBV15 | TGTGCCACCAGCAGAGCATTCGGGGCCTCGACCCAGTACTTC | CATSRAFGASTQYF
TRBD2 | TRBJ2-1 | few | TRBV6-1 | TGTGCCAGCAGTGAACAGGCGGGAGGGAACAATGAGCAGTTCTTC | CASSEQAGGNNEQFF
. | TRBJ2-7 | . | TRBV21-1 | TGTGCCAGCAGCAAAGAAAGGCAGAGGGGGGAGCAGTACTTC | CASSKERQRGEQYF
TRBD1 | TRBJ1-2 | once | TRBV29-1 | TGCAGCGTTACTGGACAGGTGAATGGTGACTACACCTTC | CSVTGQVNGDYTF
. | TRBJ2-5 | . | TRBV7-8 | TGTGCCAGCAGCCAACAAAGTCCCTACTCGTACCAAGAGACCCAGTACTTC | CASSQQSPYSYQETQYF
. | TRBJ2-1 | . | TRBV4-2 | TGTGCCAGCAGCCAAGAAGGGGGCTACAATGAGCAGTTCTTC | CASSQEGGYNEQFF
. | TRBJ2-1 | . | TRBV5-1 | TGCGCCAGCAGCTTCCTCCGCGGAGATAATGAGCAGTTCTTC | CASSFLRGDNEQFF
TRBD2 | TRBJ2-1 | . | TRBV5-1 | TGCGCCAGCAGCCGGATCACTAGCGGGGGCAATGAGCAGTTCTTC | CASSRITSGGNEQFF
TRBD2 | TRBJ2-2 | once | TRBV28 | TGTGCCAGCAGCCCGGGACTACTAAACACCGGGGAGCTGTTTTTT | CASSPGLLNTGELFF
. | TRBJ2-3 | . | TRBV25-1 | TGTGCCAGCAGTGAATCGGGGCGGAATACAGGGCCCACAGATACGCAGTATTTT | CASSESGRNTGPTDTQYF
. | TRBJ2-2 | . | TRBV30 | TGTGCCTGGAGTGGGGGACTCATCACCGGGGAGCTGTTTTTT | CAWSGGLITGELFF
. | TRBJ2-1 | . | TRBV4-1 | TGCGCCAGCAGCCTAACTAACTCCCTATTCAACAATGAGCAGTTCTTC | CASSLTNSLFNNEQFF
TRBD1 | TRBJ2-6 | . | TRBV5-1 | TGCGCCAGCAGCCAGGGGGCGCACGGGGCCAACGTCCTGACTTTC | CASSQGAHGANVLTF
. | TRBJ1-3 | few | TRBV4-2 | TGTGCCAGCAGCCAAGATCACAGGACAGTCTCTGGAAACACCATATATTTT | CASSQDHRTVSGNTIYF
. | TRBJ1-4 | . | TRBV5-1 | TGCGCCAGCAGCCCTCTCGGGGCAACTAATGAAAAACTGTTTTTT | CASSPLGATNEKLFF
. | TRBJ2-2 | . | TRBV12-5 | TGTGCTATGGGGGATTTGCGGGCCACCGGGGAGCTGTTTTTT | CAMGDLRATGELFF
TRBD2 | TRBJ2-1 | . | TRBV10-3 | TGTGCCATCAGGCCGGGGGGTTCCTACAATGAGCAGTTCTTC | CAIRPGGSYNEQFF
. | TRBJ1-1 | . | TRBV7-9 | TGTGCCAGCAGCCTCAGGGCTATGAACACTGAAGCTTTCTTT | CASSLRAMNTEAFF
. | TRBJ2-5 | . | TRBV21-1 | TGTGCCAGCAGCAAAGGGGTAAAAGCTAATAAAGTCTATGACCAAGAGACCCAGTACTTC | CASSKGVKANKVYDQETQYF
. | TRBJ1-5 | . | TRBV5-6 | TGTGCCAGCAGCTTGGGAGCTCGACCCCAGCATTTT | CASSLGARPQHF
. | TRBJ2-3 | . | TRBV9 | TGTGCCAGCAGCCCCGGCTTGGTCCCCAATACGCAGTATTTT | CASSPGLVPNTQYF
TRBD1 | TRBJ2-3 | . | TRBV11-3 | TGTGCCAGCAGCTTAGATGGGACAGGGGGCCGCACAGATACGCAGTATTTT | CASSLDGTGGRTDTQYF
TRBD2 | TRBJ2-1 | . | TRBV4-1 | TGCGCCAGCAGCCAAAACCCGCTCCAGCGGGGGACCAATGAGCAGTTCTTC | CASSQNPLQRGTNEQFF
. | TRBJ2-7 | . | TRBV30 | TGTGCCTGGAGTCAGGGGCCCCACTACGAGCAGTACTTC | CAWSQGPHYEQYF
. | TRBJ2-7 | . | TRBV5-1 | TGCGCCAGCAAAGCGTGGGCAGCCGGCTCCTACGAGCAGTACTTC | CASKAWAAGSYEQYF
TRBD2 | TRBJ2-3 | . | TRBV27 | TGTGCCAGCAGTTCCCGACTAGCGGGAGGGCCAGATACGCAGTATTTT | CASSSRLAGGPDTQYF
. | TRBJ2-2 | few | TRBV24-1 | TGTGCCACCAGTGAAAAGGGTCCCTGGGATGGCACCGGGGAGCTGTTTTTT | CATSEKGPWDGTGELFF
. | TRBJ2-2 | few | TRBV18 | TGTGCCAGCTCGCCGCCCCGGAACACCGGGGAGCTGTTTTTT | CASSPPRNTGELFF
. | TRBJ2-3 | . | TRBV5-1 | TGCGCCAGCAGCCAGGAAACTTGGACTAAGGGAGGAGATACGCAGTATTTT | CASSQETWTKGGDTQYF
. | TRBJ1-5 | . | TRBV3-1/TRBV3-2 | TGTGCCAGCAGCCACAGGAGCAATCAGCCCCAGCATTTT | CASSHRSNQPQHF
. | TRBJ2-2 | . | TRBV27 | TGTGCCAGCAGTTTATCGTATGGGGCGAGGGAGCTGTTTTTT | CASSLSYGARELFF
TRBD1 | TRBJ2-7 | . | TRBV4-1 | TGCGCCAGCAGCCAAGAATGGGACAGATCCTACGAGCAGTACTTC | CASSQEWDRSYEQYF
TRBD1 | TRBJ1-5 | . | TRBV19 | TGTGCCAGTAGTAAGGACAGGGGTCAGCCCCAGCATTTT | CASSKDRGQPQHF